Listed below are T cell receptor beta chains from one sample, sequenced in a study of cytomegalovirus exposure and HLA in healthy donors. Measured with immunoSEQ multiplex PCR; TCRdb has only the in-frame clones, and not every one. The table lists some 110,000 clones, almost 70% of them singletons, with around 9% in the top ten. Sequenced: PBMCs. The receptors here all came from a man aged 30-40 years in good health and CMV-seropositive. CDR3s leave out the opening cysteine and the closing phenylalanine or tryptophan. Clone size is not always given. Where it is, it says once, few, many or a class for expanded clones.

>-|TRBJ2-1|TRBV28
ASFQSGRARPGQF
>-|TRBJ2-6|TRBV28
AGRLAGTGANVLT
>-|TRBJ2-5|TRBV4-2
ASSHLALGGRETQY
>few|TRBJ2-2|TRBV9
ASSIGTSGRVGELF
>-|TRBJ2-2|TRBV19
ASSRQFTGELF
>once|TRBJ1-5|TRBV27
ASSGDRLNQPQH
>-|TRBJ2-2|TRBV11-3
ASSVGTGVTGELF
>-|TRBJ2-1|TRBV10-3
AISGGSGSRNEQF
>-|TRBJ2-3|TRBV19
ASRPDREVTDTQY
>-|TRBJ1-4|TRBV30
AWSPGAGREKLF
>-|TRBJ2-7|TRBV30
AWSVDRYEQY
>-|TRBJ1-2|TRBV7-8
ASSLAPQGYNYGYT
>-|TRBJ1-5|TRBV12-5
ASGLGAFSNQPQH
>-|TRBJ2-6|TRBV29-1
SAGTGTGANVLT
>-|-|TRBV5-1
ASSWDSSASYEQY
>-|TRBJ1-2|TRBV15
ATSAPLRYRPAGYT
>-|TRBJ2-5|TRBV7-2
ASSLGLAPMAQY
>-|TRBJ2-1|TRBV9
ASSVGGAGGYNEQF
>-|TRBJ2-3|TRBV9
ASSVDRVQDTQY
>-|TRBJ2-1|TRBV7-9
ASSYLLGGEQF